The 15 T cell receptor beta chains in this list originate from one sample, sequenced in a study of cytomegalovirus exposure and HLA in healthy donors. In the PCR, 60 Vbeta and 13 Jbeta primers were used. Libraries were prepared by immunoSEQ multiplex PCR; TCRdb keeps only in-frame clonotypes and omits some of them. The sample yields around 200,000 clones, roughly 85% seen once. The sequenced material came from PBMCs. The receptors shown here come from a woman between 45 and 60 years old in good health and CMV-seronegative.

This chain joins TRBV19 and TRBJ1-1; 10 bases agree with TRBD1. The length of the CDR3 is 17 residues. The V and J ends lost 2 bases and 4 bases, in that order; junction bases with no gene match: 10. Per germline, CDR1 LNHDA and CDR2 SQIVND (reference sequence). The CDR3 coding sequence is TGTGCCAGTAGTATATACGGGACAGGGGTGGTTGGCACTGAAGCTTTCTTT. Translating it yields CASSIYGTGVVGTEAFF. Using reference TRBV19 and TRBJ1-1 for the parts outside the CDR3, the full variable domain is DGGITQSPKYLFRKEGQNVTLSCEQNLNHDAMYWYRQDPGQGLRLIYYSQIVNDFQKGDIAEGYSVSREKKESFPLTVTSAQKNPTAFYLCASSIYGTGVVGTEAFFGQGTRLTVV.

The chain is built from TRBV6-5 and TRBJ1-1, with D unclear. With 10 bases removed from V and 0 bases from J, the gap between germline ends came to 6 bases. CDR1 is MNHEY, CDR2 SVGAGI, per germline. This CDR3 spans 11 amino acids. CDR3 loop: CATTVNTEAFF. CDR3 nucleotide sequence: TGTGCCACTACAGTGAACACTGAAGCTTTCTTT.

Here the CDR3 DNA reads TGTGCCAGCAGTTCCCCGGGACACAGAAAGGCTGAAGCTTTCTTT. This translates into CASSSPGHRKAEAFF. The chain employs TRBV6-5 and TRBJ1-1; maybe TRBD1 (6 bases). Per germline, CDR1 MNHEY and CDR2 SVGAGI. Trimming took off 4 bases at V and 6 bases at J, with 18 bases between the two ends. The CDR3 is 15 amino acids.

This clone was counted only a few times. This chain uses TRBV5-1 with TRBJ1-4, with 10 bases matching TRBD1. J was trimmed by 7 bases and V by 3 bases; bases with no gene match: 3. The CDR3 runs 14 residues. Germline loops: CDR1 SGHRS, CDR2 YFSETQ. The CDR3 bases are TGCGCCAGCAGCTCTGGACAGGGGGGTGAAAAACTGTTTTTT. As protein: CASSSGQGGEKLFF.

The gene calls are TRBV27 and TRBJ1-2; D might be TRBD1 (6 bases). Germline-derived CDR1 and CDR2 are MNHEY and SMNVEV (reference sequence). CDR3 length equals 18 residues. The germline V and J ends were trimmed by 5 bases and 0 bases, with 22 bases remaining between them. CDR3: CASSDLGRGPVSNYGYTF. CDR3 sequence (DNA): TGTGCCAGCAGTGACTTGGGCAGGGGCCCAGTATCTAACTATGGCTACACCTTC.

V usage is TRBV14 and J usage is TRBJ2-7, with 7 bases that match TRBD1. V gave up 4 bases and J gave up 3 bases; unmatched junction bases: 9. The CDR3 runs 15 residues. From germline, CDR1 is SGHDN and CDR2 FVKESK. CDR3 DNA sequence: TGTGCCAGCAGCCGCCAACAGGGGATGGTCTACGAGCAGTACTTC. This gives the protein CASSRQQGMVYEQYF.

The CDR3 loop reads CASSLDGVVGRGTNYGYTF. CDR3 DNA sequence: TGCGCCAGCAGCTTGGACGGAGTTGTGGGGAGGGGAACTAACTATGGCTACACCTTC. V usage is TRBV5-1 and J usage is TRBJ1-2, with D maybe TRBD1 (5 bases). This CDR3 region has 19 residues. Trimming pared 0 bases from V and 0 bases from J, leaving 21 bases between. Germline CDR1 is SGHRS and CDR2 is YFSETQ.

The CDR3 region is CASSQDLRSSSYNEQFF. DNA of the CDR3: TGTGCCAGCAGCCAAGATTTGCGGAGCAGCTCCTACAATGAGCAGTTCTTC. The chain uses TRBV14 and TRBJ2-1, with D unclear. CDR3 length: 17 residues. The germline gives CDR1 SGHDN, CDR2 FVKESK. V lost 0 bases and J 0 bases, leaving 12 bases between the germline ends. The full variable domain, in which reference TRBV14 and TRBJ2-1 provide the parts outside the CDR3, is EAGVTQFPSHSVIEKGQTVTLRCDPISGHDNLYWYRRVMGKEIKFLLHFVKESKQDESGMPNNRFLAERTGGTYSTLKVQPAELEDSGVYFCASSQDLRSSSYNEQFFGPGTRLTVL.

The V call is TRBV6-1, the J call TRBJ2-1; D is unclear. Per the germline V gene, CDR1 is MNHNS and CDR2 is SASEGT. The CDR3 has 12 residues. V shed 2 bases and J shed 13 bases, with 12 bases lying between them. The CDR3, as DNA: TGTGCCAGCAGTGAAAGTTTAGCAGAACAGTTCTTC. Amino acids: CASSESLAEQFF.

The chain couples TRBV6-5 to TRBJ2-5, with 7 nucleotides matching TRBD1. The CDR3 is 16 residues long. Germline V gene lookup returns CDR1 MNHEY and CDR2 SVGAGI. The V and J ends lost 2 bases and 1 base, in that order; junction bases with no gene match: 7. CDR3 amino acids: CASSYRGPAFQETQYF. CDR3 nucleotide sequence: TGTGCCAGCAGTTACAGGGGGCCCGCCTTCCAAGAGACCCAGTACTTC.

The chain uses TRBV28 and TRBJ2-7; TRBD2 is a possible D gene (6 bases). CDR3 length equals 14 residues. Trimming left V 5 bases short and J 5 bases short, with 16 bases between. CDR1 is MDHEN and CDR2 is SYDVKM in the germline V gene. The DNA of the CDR3 is TGTGCCAGCAGTGTTGGGACTTTCGCCCACGAGCAGTACTTC. It encodes CASSVGTFAHEQYF.

The chain recombines TRBV5-4 with TRBJ2-1; TRBD2 matches 8 bases. Per the germline V gene, CDR1 is SGHNT and CDR2 is YYREEE (reference sequence). V shed 0 bases, J shed 7 bases, and the junction held 6 bases outside the gene matches. The CDR3 runs 15 residues. CDR3 amino acids: CASSLGAGDWNEQFF. The DNA of the CDR3 is TGTGCCAGCAGCTTGGGAGCGGGAGATTGGAATGAGCAGTTCTTC.

The chain has TRBV5-1 and TRBJ1-5, with 7 bases that match TRBD1. Germline values: CDR1 SGHRS, CDR2 YFSETQ. V lost 5 bases and J lost 6; bases outside the gene matches: 8. The CDR3 spans 14 residues. The CDR3 region has the DNA TGCGCCAGCAGTAGCCGACAGGGCAGTCAGCCCCAGCATTTT. Translating gives CASSSRQGSQPQHF.

The chain combines TRBV7-9 with TRBJ1-1; possibly TRBD1 for D (5 bases). The CDR3 is 13 residues long. Germline CDR1 SEHNR, CDR2 FQNEAQ (reference sequence). Trimming removed 5 bases at V and 7 bases at J, with 14 bases between. The CDR3 DNA reads TGTGCCAGCAGCCCGGATCGGGGACTTGAAGCTTTCTTT. Amino acid sequence: CASSPDRGLEAFF. Using reference TRBV7-9 and TRBJ1-1 for the parts outside the CDR3, the full variable domain is DTGVSQNPRHKITKRGQNVTFRCDPISEHNRLYWYRQTLGQGPEFLTYFQNEAQLEKSRLLSDRFSAERPKGSFSTLEIQRTEQGDSAMYLCASSPDRGLEAFFGQGTRLTVV.

The chain couples TRBV4-2 to TRBJ2-2; TRBD2 agrees at 7 bases. The V gene's germline CDR1 is LGHNA and CDR2 YNFKEQ. The CDR3 has 17 amino acids. With 4 bases clipped from V and 5 bases from J, the junction kept 13 bases outside the gene matches. CDR3 sequence reads: CASSLYFSGRTTGELFF. The CDR3 nucleotides are TGTGCCAGCAGCCTTTATTTTAGCGGGCGTACAACCGGGGAGCTGTTTTTT.